These T cell receptor beta chains were read from a single sample in a study of blood T cell repertoires in COVID-19. This table comes from immunoSEQ multiplex PCR, and its TCRdb copy is limited to in-frame clones, with some not included. The profile covers roughly 93,000 clones, with 87% appearing a single time and more than 1% taken by the ten largest. Sample: peripheral blood. The receptor source for this set is a human donor in a cohort sampled during active COVID-19. Each CDR3 is given with its conserved first and last residue. The order of the fields is J gene, V gene, D gene, clone size, CDR3 protein, CDR3 DNA. A D gene is named only where the DNA matches it firmly. Some rows have no size entry. The others give once, few or many, or a class for an expanded clone.

>TRBJ2-7|TRBV7-3|TRBD1|-
CASSPGTGREQYF
TGTGCCAGCAGCCCGGGGACAGGGCGCGAGCAGTACTTC
>TRBJ2-3|TRBV5-1|-|-
CASSSQPQDSTDTQYF
TGCGCCAGCAGCTCACAGCCTCAGGACTCCACAGATACGCAGTATTTT
>TRBJ2-2|TRBV6-5|TRBD1|-
CASSLTGNGELFF
TGTGCCAGCAGCCTGACAGGGAACGGGGAGCTGTTTTTT
>TRBJ2-3|TRBV27|-|-
CASTLPSTDTQYF
TGTGCCAGCACCCTTCCCAGCACAGATACGCAGTATTTT
>TRBJ2-7|TRBV12-3/TRBV12-4|-|-
CASSTLSYEQYF
TGTGCCAGCAGTACTCTTTCCTACGAGCAGTACTTC
>TRBJ2-5|TRBV6-5|-|-
CASGQGSQETQYF
TGTGCCAGCGGTCAGGGCTCCCAAGAGACCCAGTACTTC
>TRBJ2-1|TRBV20-1|-|few
CSASTGIYNEQFF
TGCAGTGCTAGTACGGGGATCTACAATGAGCAGTTCTTC
>TRBJ2-7|TRBV15|TRBD1|once
CATTTFYYRDRAYEQYF
TGTGCCACCACCACTTTCTATTACCGGGACAGGGCCTACGAGCAGTACTTC
>TRBJ1-2|TRBV15|-|-
CATSSLSTGSYGYTF
TGTGCCACCAGCAGCCTATCTACAGGGTCCTATGGCTACACCTTC
>TRBJ2-1|TRBV18|TRBD2|-
CASRVAGGLYNEQFF
TGTGCCAGCCGAGTAGCGGGAGGTCTTTACAATGAGCAGTTCTTC
>TRBJ1-1|TRBV28|-|-
CASGEGYTEAFF
TGTGCCAGCGGCGAGGGATACACTGAAGCTTTCTTT
>TRBJ1-2|TRBV19|-|once
CASSIWSLDGYTF
TGTGCCAGTAGTATATGGAGCCTCGATGGCTACACCTTC
>TRBJ2-5|TRBV30|TRBD2|-
CAWSPGGLGGETQYF
TGTGCCTGGAGCCCCGGAGGCCTGGGAGGGGAGACCCAGTACTTC
>TRBJ2-2|TRBV10-1|TRBD1|-
CASSSDRGAPDSNTGELFF
TGCGCCAGCAGTTCTGACAGGGGTGCACCCGATTCGAACACCGGGGAGCTGTTTTTT
>TRBJ1-1|TRBV4-2|-|-
CASSQVSAGGDTEAFF
TGTGCCAGCAGCCAAGTCTCGGCAGGAGGGGACACTGAAGCTTTCTTT
>TRBJ1-1|TRBV11-1|-|-
CASSPPLLGGSAEAFF
TGTGCCAGCAGCCCCCCGCTATTGGGTGGCAGCGCTGAAGCTTTCTTT
>TRBJ2-1|TRBV24-1|TRBD1|-
CATGKRDRGPGEQFF
TGTGCCACCGGAAAACGGGACAGGGGACCGGGTGAGCAGTTCTTC